The count of the clone carrying this TCR beta chain is one. Its antigen is currently unknown. After 5'RACE with constant-segment primers, TCR alpha and TCR beta cDNA libraries carrying sample barcodes and UMIs were obtained. In TCRdb, the 5' RACE reads were re-called with MiXCR into one record per CDR3 protein. The sample includes about 110,000 distinct CDR3 sequences, 15% to 20% of them seen just once. V lost 4 bases and J lost 6, with 15 bases in between. Germline-derived CDR1 and CDR2 are SEHNR and FQNEAQ (reference sequence). The CDR3 has 15 amino acids. This sample is drawn from a study of T-cell memory formation after mild COVID-19. Findings and limits, study-wide: Second-wave clones peaking on day 37 lacked confirmed SARS-CoV-2 specificity. Contracting clones localized mainly to CM and EM when CD4+ and mainly to EMRA when CD8+.

This chain connects TRBV7-9 to TRBJ2-2; D not certain. Sequences were obtained from PBMCs or a T cell subset sorted from them (not recorded which). The clonotype was recovered from a man aged 18 to 30 who had mild COVID-19 (a few samples of this study predate the infection). Cell type and time point are not known. CDR3 in amino acids: CASSSRRGSPGELFF. CDR3 sequence (DNA): TGTGCCAGCAGCTCGCGCCGCGGATCACCCGGGGAGCTGTTTTTT.